The 10 T cell receptor beta chains in this list originate from one sample, sequenced in a study of post-analysis software for immune sequencing data. The authors incorporated unique molecular identifiers into the TCR beta cDNA libraries. TCRdb redid the calling of the PCR reads with MiXCR, one entry per CDR3 protein. The data show approximately 770,000 distinct CDR3 sequences, 35% to 55% seen once. These TCRs are of unknown antigen specificity. Study results and caveats: Four or five TRBV segments (TRBV5-6, TRBV5-1 and TRBV20-1 among them) occurred more frequently in patients than in controls.

Input material: blood. These receptors were obtained from a girl between 5 and 17 years old with multiple sclerosis.

This clonotype occurred a few times. At one end the junction does not follow the germline gene, possibly because of a read error. The V and J genes are TRBV29-1 and TRBJ2-1; possibly TRBD2 for D (6 bases). Germline CDR1 SQVTM, CDR2 ANQGSEA. The CDR3 has 12 amino acids. CDR3 in amino acids: CSVGDSHNEQFF. CDR3 DNA: TGCAGCGTTGGGGACTCCCACAATGAGCAGTTCTTC.

The rearrangement uses TRBV20-1 and TRBJ2-1, with D unresolved. With the DNA end fitting TRBJ2-7 better, the J assignment may be wrong. CDR3 length: 14 residues. Germline CDR1 and CDR2: DFQATT and SNEGSKA (reference sequence). In DNA, the CDR3 is TGCAGTGCTAGAGAAGGGAACAACCTGTACGAGCAGTACTTC. Translation: CSAREGNNLYEQYF.

This clonotype was found a few times. A read error may produce the germline difference seen at one junction end. The chain uses TRBV7-7 and TRBJ2-5, with 7 bases identical to TRBD1. Germline V CDR1 and CDR2: SSHAT, FNYEAQ (reference sequence). This CDR3 is built from 13 residues. The CDR3 nucleotides read TGTGCTAGCAGCTTAGACAGGGACGGGACCCAGTACTTC. Translating gives CASSLDRDGTQYF.

About this clonotype: The junction differs from germline at one of its ends, possibly a read error. The chain employs TRBV12-3 or TRBV12-4 and TRBJ1-6; D call uncertain. The CDR3 spans 15 residues. As DNA, the CDR3 is TGTGCCAGCAGCAGCGGCTCCCGCGGCAATTCACCCCTCCATTTT. This codes for CASSSGSRGNSPLHF.

This clonotype came up a few times. The chain employs TRBV5-1 and TRBJ2-5, with TRBD1 identical over 9 bases. J gave up 3 bases and V 1 base, and 4 bases lay outside the gene matches. Per germline, CDR1 SGHRS and CDR2 YFSETQ. CDR3 length: 15 amino acids. The CDR3 bases are TGCGCCAGCAGCTTGAGCCGGACAGGGGAAGAGACCCAGTACTTC. It encodes CASSLSRTGEETQYF. Based on the CDR3 plus reference TRBV5-1 and TRBJ2-5, the full variable domain is KAGVTQTPRYLIKTRGQQVTLSCSPISGHRSVSWYQQTPGQGLQFLFEYFSETQRNKGNFPGRFSGRQFSNSRSEMNVSTLELGDSALYLCASSLSRTGEETQYFGPGTRLLVL.

This chain connects TRBV9 to TRBJ2-7; 7 bases align to TRBD1. The CDR3 sequence is 16 residues long. The germline V gene encodes CDR1 SGDLS and CDR2 YYNGEE. The trim removed 0 bases at V and 5 bases at J, leaving 11 bases unmatched. The CDR3 DNA sequence: TGTGCCAGCAGCGTAGGCCCCCGACAGGGTGGGAACGAGCAGTACTTC. Translating gives CASSVGPRQGGNEQYF.

The J gene is TRBJ2-3, the V gene TRBV10-3, with D tentatively TRBD1 or TRBD2 (5 bases each). Germline values: CDR1 ENHRY, CDR2 SYGVKD. The CDR3 has 14 residues. V lost 8 bases, J lost 0 bases, and 12 bases lay in between. CDR3 sequence (DNA): TGTGCCATCGGCCGGGGCTCTAGCACAGATACGCAGTATTTT. Its translation is CAIGRGSSTDTQYF.

This chain links TRBV9 with TRBJ2-7, with D unresolved. Per germline, CDR1 SGDLS and CDR2 YYNGEE. This CDR3 has 13 residues. V gave up 1 base and J gave up 5 bases, with 10 bases separating them. For the CDR3, the DNA is TGTGCCAGCAGCGTAACCCTAGGACACGAGCAGTACTTC. It specifies CASSVTLGHEQYF.

In its sample, this clonotype was seen a few times. CDR3 sequence reads: CASSEGQTLAKNIQYF. CDR3 coding DNA: TGTGCCAGCAGCGAAGGACAGACTCTAGCCAAAAACATTCAGTACTTC. The V gene is TRBV7-9, the J gene TRBJ2-4, with D tentatively TRBD1 (6 bases). V was clipped by 5 bases and J by 0 bases, with 14 bases between them. Germline V gene sequence: CDR1 SEHNR, CDR2 FQNEAQ (reference sequence). The CDR3 has 16 amino acids.

In the case of this clonotype: A junction end diverges from the germline sequence, so it may reflect a read error. The chain has TRBV7-9 and TRBJ2-4; tentative D call: TRBD2 (5 bases). TRBJ2-7 matches the DNA end more closely, so the J call is doubtful. Germline lookup yields CDR1 SEHNR and CDR2 FQNEAQ (reference sequence). The CDR3 runs to 13 residues. This CDR3 reads CTSSPGWSYEQYF. CDR3 DNA: TGTACCAGCAGCCCGGGATGGAGCTACGAGCAGTACTTC.